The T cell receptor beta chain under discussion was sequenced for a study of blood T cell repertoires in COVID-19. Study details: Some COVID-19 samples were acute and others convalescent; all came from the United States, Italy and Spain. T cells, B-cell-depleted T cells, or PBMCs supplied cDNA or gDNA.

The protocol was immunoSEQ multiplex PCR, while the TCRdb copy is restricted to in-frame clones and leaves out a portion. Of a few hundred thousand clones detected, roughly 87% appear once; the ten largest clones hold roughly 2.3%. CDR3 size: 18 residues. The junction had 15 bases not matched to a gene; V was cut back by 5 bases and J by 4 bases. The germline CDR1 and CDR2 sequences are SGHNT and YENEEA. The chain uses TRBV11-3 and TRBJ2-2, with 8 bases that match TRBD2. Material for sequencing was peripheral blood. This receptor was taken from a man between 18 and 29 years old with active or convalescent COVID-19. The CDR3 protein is CASSPQLGRGGRTGELFF. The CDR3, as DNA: TGTGCCAGCAGCCCCCAACTTGGACGGGGGGGCCGCACCGGGGAGCTGTTTTTT.